This T cell receptor (beta chain) originates from a study of blood T cell repertoires in COVID-19. Study-level information: T cells, B-cell-depleted T cells, or PBMCs provided the cDNA or gDNA that served as material.

Residents of about two dozen US areas, aged roughly 18 to 90 years, made up the participants. The table came from immunoSEQ multiplex PCR; TCRdb's copy has only in-frame clones and leaves some out. Of 110,000 to 150,000 clones in the sample, 85% were seen once. Germline trimming cut 0 bases from V and 1 base from J; bases unmatched to any gene: 4. CDR3 length: 16 amino acids. Germline V gene data show CDR1 as MGHRA and CDR2 as YSYEKL. For this clone: Other DNA sequences in this specimen translate into the identical CDR3.

The clonotype was recovered from a woman in her 40s who had recovered from COVID-19. The specimen was PBMCs or T cells enriched from blood (not recorded which). This rearrangement joins TRBV4-1 to TRBJ2-7; TRBD2 aligns across 9 bases. CDR3 bases: TGCGCCAGCAGCCAAGAGGGCCTAGCGGGGTCCTACGAGCAGTACTTC. This codes for CASSQEGLAGSYEQYF.